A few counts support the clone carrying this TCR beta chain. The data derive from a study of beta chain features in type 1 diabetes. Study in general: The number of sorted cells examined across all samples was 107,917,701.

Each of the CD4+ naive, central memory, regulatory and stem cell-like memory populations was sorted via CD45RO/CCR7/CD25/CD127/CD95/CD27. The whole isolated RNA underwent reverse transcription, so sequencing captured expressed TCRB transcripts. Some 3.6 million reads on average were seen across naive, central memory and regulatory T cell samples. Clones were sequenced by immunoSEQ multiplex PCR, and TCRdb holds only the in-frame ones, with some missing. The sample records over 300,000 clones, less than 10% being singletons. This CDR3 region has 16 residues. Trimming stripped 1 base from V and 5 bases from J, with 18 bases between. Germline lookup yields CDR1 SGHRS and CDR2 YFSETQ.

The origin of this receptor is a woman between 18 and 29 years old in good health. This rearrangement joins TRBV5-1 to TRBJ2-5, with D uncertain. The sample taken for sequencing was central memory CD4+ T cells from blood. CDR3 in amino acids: CASSLNGPLRRETQYF. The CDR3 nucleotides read TGCGCCAGCAGCTTGAACGGGCCCCTGAGACGGGAGACCCAGTACTTC.